This T cell receptor (beta chain) was identified in a study of OX40 agonist ivuxolimab in advanced cancers. Study-level results: CD8+ T cells were the subset that, on average, had more expanded clones than CD4+. Dose levels from 0.1 to 3.0 mg/kg saw CD4+ and CD8+ blood T cells expand clonally by week 6.

Data came from immunoSEQ multiplex PCR; TCRdb stores just in-frame clones and leaves some out. This sample has nearly 80,000 clones, with around 85% found just once. In regard to this clone: Its antigen remains unknown.

Trimming left V 3 bases short and J 7 bases short, with 13 bases between. The CDR3 is made up of 13 amino acids. Germline assignment: CDR1 MDHEN and CDR2 SYDVKM. The material was CD4+ or CD8+ T cells sorted from blood, obtained in a trial of the OX40 agonist ivuxolimab. The TCR comes from an adult with an advanced solid tumor such as melanoma, head and neck, liver or kidney cancer. The chain couples TRBV28 to TRBJ2-7; D gene uncertain. The CDR3 loop reads CASSLRSSGEQYF. The CDR3 DNA follows: TGTGCCAGCAGTTTGCGGAGCTCGGGTGAGCAGTACTTC.